This TCR beta chain was profiled in a study of shared clonotypes between healthy human individuals. General study findings and limits: The rarefaction results pointed to incomplete sorted-subset sequencing despite large depth.

This clone was recorded only once. Its matching antigen is unknown. The table came from immunoSEQ multiplex PCR; TCRdb's copy has only in-frame clones and leaves some out. There are 2 million to 3 million clones in the sample; 80% to 95% occur only once, and about 0.39% lies in the top ten. V lost 8 bases and J 6 bases, leaving 14 bases between the germline ends. Germline values: CDR1 SEHNR, CDR2 FQNEAQ (reference sequence). The CDR3 spans 13 residues. The chain recombines TRBV7-9 with TRBJ1-5; D gene uncertain. The sequenced sample consisted of naive CD4+ T cells from PBMCs. Subset reported: CD45RA+ positively selected. This receptor was identified in a man aged 18 to 29 in good health. Some clones in this sample may be carry-over from other donors' samples. The CDR3 region has the DNA TGTGCCAGCTCCCCCCTCTTCGGTCAGCCCCAGCATTTT. Translating gives CASSPLFGQPQHF.